These 22 T cell receptor beta chains came from one sample sequenced in a study of CD8+ T cells in alopecia areata. RNA extraction and reverse transcription yielded cDNA as sequencing template. Sequencing was performed with immunoSEQ multiplex PCR; in TCRdb, only in-frame clones are kept and a portion is missing. Of roughly 150,000 clones listed, 50% to 65% are singletons. This specimen consisted of CD8+ T cells sorted from blood, obtained at week 0. These receptors came from a human donor with alopecia areata.

This clone was seen only once. Other DNA sequences in the sample encode the same CDR3. This chain connects TRBV29-1 to TRBJ1-2, with 7 bases identical to TRBD1. Trimming at V came to 7 bases and at J to 3 bases, leaving 5 bases not matched to a gene. CDR3 length equals 12 residues. The germline CDR1 and CDR2 sequences are SQVTM and ANQGSEA. This CDR3 reads CSARDRDYGYTF. CDR3 nucleotide sequence: TGCAGCGCCCGGGACAGAGACTATGGCTACACCTTC.

This clone was counted only a few times. The chain couples TRBV29-1 to TRBJ2-7; tentative D call: TRBD2 (5 bases). Trimming stripped 7 bases from V and 1 base from J, with 14 bases between. The CDR3 length is 13 residues. The germline gives CDR1 SQVTM, CDR2 ANQGSEA. In DNA, the CDR3 is TGCAGCGCGGAGGACTCTGGGTCCTACGAGCAGTACTTC. Its translation is CSAEDSGSYEQYF.

The rearrangement links TRBV4-1 to TRBJ1-2, with TRBD1 as a possible D gene (5 bases). The CDR3 spans 16 residues. Germline values: CDR1 MGHRA, CDR2 YSYEKL. Trimming cost V 1 base and J 3 bases, with 15 bases left between them. CDR3 nucleotide sequence: TGCGCCAGCAGCCAAGTCGCGGGACCCCAAGACTATGGCTACACCTTC. This sequence encodes CASSQVAGPQDYGYTF.

The V gene is TRBV14, the J gene TRBJ1-1; no clear D. V lost 2 bases, J lost 0 bases, and 10 bases lay in between. The CDR3 sequence is 15 residues long. Germline values: CDR1 SGHDN, CDR2 FVKESK. The CDR3 loop is CASSQLSSLNTEAFF. CDR3 bases: TGTGCCAGCAGCCAACTTTCTAGCCTGAACACTGAAGCTTTCTTT.

This chain connects TRBV14 to TRBJ1-4; D is unclear. In germline, CDR1 is SGHDN, CDR2 FVKESK. Trimming pared 4 bases from V and 6 bases from J, leaving 9 bases between. This CDR3 is built from 13 residues. The CDR3 region is CASSPLADEKLFF. The CDR3 DNA sequence: TGTGCCAGCAGCCCCCTCGCCGATGAAAAACTGTTTTTT.

This chain uses TRBV4-1 with TRBJ2-7; the D gene is possibly TRBD2 (5 bases). V was trimmed by 1 base and J by 2 bases, leaving 12 bases between them. The CDR3 contains 15 residues. Germline values: CDR1 MGHRA, CDR2 YSYEKL. CDR3 amino acids: CASSQGLGGPYEQYF. CDR3 DNA: TGCGCCAGCAGCCAAGGTTTAGGAGGCCCCTACGAGCAGTACTTC.

This chain uses TRBV13 with TRBJ1-1, with a tentative D call TRBD1 (6 bases). The CDR3 length is 14 residues. Germline CDR1 is PRHDT and CDR2 is FYEKMQ (reference sequence). V lost 1 base to trimming and J lost 1 base, with 7 bases between them. CDR3 loop: CASSLEGENTEAFF. DNA for the CDR3: TGTGCCAGCAGCTTAGAGGGGGAGAACACTGAAGCTTTCTTT.

This clone was counted only a few times. The gene calls are TRBV19 and TRBJ1-5; D is unclear. Trimming cost V 7 bases and J 4 bases, with 11 bases left between them. CDR3 size: 13 residues. In germline, CDR1 is LNHDA, CDR2 SQIVND (reference sequence). CDR3 bases: TGTGCCAGTAAAGGGTCCATGAATCAGCCCCAGCATTTT. It translates to CASKGSMNQPQHF.

This clone appeared a single time. The chain joins TRBV30 to TRBJ1-6; D call uncertain. Trimming cost V 4 bases and J 2 bases, with 6 bases left between them. CDR3 length: 13 amino acids. Per germline, CDR1 GTSNPN and CDR2 SVGIG (reference sequence). The CDR3 is CAWTYTYNSPLHF. DNA for the CDR3: TGTGCCTGGACATATACCTATAATTCACCCCTCCACTTT.

In its sample, this clone was seen a few times. The chain links TRBV30 to TRBJ2-3; 8 nucleotides agree with TRBD1. V lost 4 bases, J lost 6 bases, and 12 bases stayed unmatched. Looked up from germline, CDR1 is GTSNPN and CDR2 is SVGIG (reference sequence). The CDR3 consists of 15 residues. CDR3 loop: CAWTSTGGGGDTQYF. In nucleotides, the CDR3 is TGTGCCTGGACAAGTACAGGGGGTGGTGGGGATACGCAGTATTTT. The whole variable domain, filled in from reference TRBV30 and TRBJ2-3, reads SQTIHQWPATLVQPVGSPLSLECTVEGTSNPNLYWYRQAAGRGLQLLFYSVGIGQISSEVPQNLSASRPQDRQFILSSKKLLLSDSGFYLCAWTSTGGGGDTQYFGPGTRLTVL.

The chain is built from TRBV5-4 and TRBJ2-2; TRBD1 aligns across 7 bases. This CDR3 spans 16 amino acids. V lost 4 bases and J lost 1; bases outside the gene matches: 7. Germline V gene sequence: CDR1 SGHNT, CDR2 YYREEE (reference sequence). In DNA, the CDR3 is TGTGCCAGCAGCGGTCAGACAGGGTTGAACACCGGGGAGCTGTTTTTT. Protein product: CASSGQTGLNTGELFF.

CDR3 DNA: TGTGCCAGCAGCCCCCGACACGAGAATTCACCCCTCCACTTT. Protein product: CASSPRHENSPLHF. The chain couples TRBV13 to TRBJ1-6, with D uncertain. Trimming shortened V by 5 bases and J by 7 bases, and 12 bases separated the two germline ends. Germline V gene lookup returns CDR1 PRHDT and CDR2 FYEKMQ (reference sequence). The CDR3 is 14 amino acids.

The chain joins TRBV2 to TRBJ1-2; no firm D call. Germline V lookup: CDR1 SNHLY, CDR2 FYNNEI. There are 16 residues in the CDR3. V was pared by 4 bases and J by 4 bases, with 19 bases between. The CDR3, as DNA: TGTGCCAGCAGTGGGGAAAGGGAGGTACGGGGCTATGGCTACACCTTC. The encoded protein is CASSGEREVRGYGYTF.

This sequence joins TRBV29-1 and TRBJ2-7; D uncertain. CDR1 is SQVTM, CDR2 ANQGSEA, per germline. The CDR3 is 11 residues long. Trimming removed 3 bases at V and 6 bases at J, with 9 bases between. CDR3: CSVDYWGEQYF. The DNA of the CDR3 is TGCAGCGTTGACTACTGGGGCGAGCAGTACTTC.

This clone was seen only a few times. The chain is built from TRBV9 and TRBJ1-5, with TRBD1 matching 9 bases. The ends lost 3 bases at V and 4 bases at J; junction bases unmatched: 5. The CDR3 runs 15 residues. Germline V gene data show CDR1 as SGDLS and CDR2 as YYNGEE. CDR3 in DNA: TGTGCCAGCAGCGCAGAAGGGACAGGGAATCAGCCCCAGCATTTT. Encoded protein: CASSAEGTGNQPQHF.

This clone was seen only a few times. The genes are TRBV30 and TRBJ1-2; D might be TRBD1 (6 bases). Germline loops: CDR1 GTSNPN, CDR2 SVGIG (reference sequence). The CDR3 contains 12 residues. The CDR3 reads CALQGGNYGYTF. In DNA form, the CDR3 reads TGTGCTTTACAGGGAGGCAACTATGGCTACACCTTC.

This clone is a singleton in its sample. This sequence joins TRBV4-3 and TRBJ1-1; no reliable D call. CDR3 length equals 16 residues. V was cut by 0 bases and J by 4 bases, with 15 bases left in between. Germline CDR1 LGHNA, CDR2 YSLEER. The CDR3 reads CASSQDLDLVGTEAFF. CDR3 nucleotide sequence: TGCGCCAGCAGCCAAGATCTGGATCTCGTGGGCACTGAAGCTTTCTTT.

This chain links TRBV4-3 with TRBJ2-7, with 10 bases aligning to TRBD1. Germline V gene sequence: CDR1 LGHNA, CDR2 YSLEER. With V trimmed by 0 bases and J by 4 bases, 9 bases remained unmatched. This CDR3 contains 17 residues. DNA for the CDR3: TGCGCCAGCAGCCAAGAGGGATCGGGGACAGGGGTATACGAGCAGTACTTC. This translates into CASSQEGSGTGVYEQYF.

The rearrangement uses TRBV9 and TRBJ1-1; maybe TRBD1 (6 bases). The CDR3 contains 15 residues. Between the trimmed V and J ends, which lost 0 bases and 6 bases, there was a span of 15 bases. Germline V CDR1 and CDR2: SGDLS, YYNGEE. CDR3 residues: CASSVAEGDYSEAFF. CDR3 coding DNA: TGTGCCAGCAGCGTAGCTGAGGGGGATTATTCTGAAGCTTTCTTT.

This clone was recorded a few times. Other DNA sequences from this sample encode an identical CDR3 as well. The J gene is TRBJ1-6, the V gene TRBV14; no clear D gene. Germline values: CDR1 SGHDN, CDR2 FVKESK. This CDR3 has 13 residues. Trimming removed 1 base from V and 10 bases from J, with 8 bases in between. The chain's CDR3 is CASSQGSGSPLHF. The CDR3 DNA reads TGTGCCAGCAGCCAAGGTTCTGGCTCACCCCTCCACTTT.

The chain uses TRBV27 and TRBJ1-1, with a tentative D call TRBD1 (6 bases). The CDR3 extends over 12 amino acids. CDR1 and CDR2 (germline): MNHEY, SMNVEV (reference sequence). The V and J ends lost 5 bases and 5 bases respectively, with 9 bases between them. CDR3 amino acids: CASSRRGTEAFF. CDR3 nucleotide sequence: TGTGCCAGCAGTAGAAGGGGGACTGAAGCTTTCTTT.

J is TRBJ2-7 and V is TRBV29-1, with 10 bases fitting TRBD1. The CDR3 extends over 13 amino acids. Trimming removed 1 base from V and 7 bases from J; junction bases left unmatched: 4. Germline-derived CDR1 and CDR2 are SQVTM and ANQGSEA. CDR3 protein: CSVEGQGAREQYF. CDR3 nucleotides: TGCAGCGTTGAAGGACAGGGGGCGCGGGAGCAGTACTTC.